A selection of T cell receptor beta chains follows, all from one sample in a study of blood T cell repertoires in COVID-19. TCRdb's table, derived via immunoSEQ multiplex PCR, lists solely in-frame clones and lacks some. The table lists approximately 200,000 clones, about 85% of them singletons. The sample taken for sequencing was peripheral blood. Receptor source: a man aged 25-45 years with acute or convalescent COVID-19. Each CDR3 is given with its conserved first and last residue. The D gene is left open where the match is weak. Size is stated for part of the rows, as once, few or many counts, or as a class when the clone is expanded.

v_gene: TRBV28
abundance: .
d_gene: .
j_gene: TRBJ1-3
CDR3aa: CASSPVLGGGNTIYF
CDR3nt: TGTGCCAGCAGCCCGGTGCTGGGGGGTGGAAACACCATATATTTT

v_gene: TRBV3-1/TRBV3-2
abundance: .
d_gene: TRBD1
j_gene: TRBJ1-2
CDR3aa: CASRQVGQGGYGYTF
CDR3nt: TGTGCCAGCAGACAAGTGGGACAGGGTGGCTATGGCTACACCTTC

v_gene: TRBV14
abundance: .
d_gene: TRBD1
j_gene: TRBJ1-2
CDR3aa: CASSLDRGPRSSYGYTF
CDR3nt: TGTGCCAGCAGCCTCGACAGGGGCCCTCGTAGCTCCTATGGCTACACCTTC

v_gene: TRBV24-1
abundance: .
d_gene: .
j_gene: TRBJ2-3
CDR3aa: CATSAGEGRDTQYF
CDR3nt: TGTGCCACCAGTGCAGGGGAGGGCCGAGATACGCAGTATTTT

v_gene: TRBV28
abundance: .
d_gene: TRBD1
j_gene: TRBJ1-4
CDR3aa: CASSLGTGWEKLFF
CDR3nt: TGTGCCAGCAGTTTAGGGACAGGCTGGGAAAAACTGTTTTTT

v_gene: TRBV28
abundance: .
d_gene: .
j_gene: TRBJ2-5
CDR3aa: CASSRQRDRDQETQYF
CDR3nt: TGTGCCAGCAGTAGACAGCGTGACCGGGACCAAGAGACCCAGTACTTC

v_gene: TRBV20-1
abundance: .
d_gene: TRBD2
j_gene: TRBJ2-3
CDR3aa: CSARTGTMQYF
CDR3nt: TGCAGTGCTCGAACCGGGACTATGCAGTATTTT

v_gene: TRBV3-1/TRBV3-2
abundance: once
d_gene: TRBD2
j_gene: TRBJ2-2
CDR3aa: CASSQIAGGAGELFF
CDR3nt: TGTGCCAGCAGCCAAATAGCGGGGGGGGCCGGGGAGCTGTTTTTT

v_gene: TRBV15
abundance: .
d_gene: TRBD1
j_gene: TRBJ1-1
CDR3aa: CATSREQGAGEAFF
CDR3nt: TGTGCCACCAGCAGAGAGCAGGGGGCAGGTGAAGCTTTCTTT

v_gene: TRBV30
abundance: .
d_gene: .
j_gene: TRBJ1-2
CDR3aa: CAWSVQAPYGYTF
CDR3nt: TGTGCCTGGAGTGTCCAGGCACCCTATGGCTACACCTTC

v_gene: TRBV7-9
abundance: .
d_gene: TRBD2
j_gene: TRBJ2-7
CDR3aa: CASSLGASGKYEQYF
CDR3nt: TGTGCCAGCAGCTTAGGGGCTAGCGGTAAATACGAGCAGTACTTC

v_gene: TRBV19
abundance: once
d_gene: TRBD2
j_gene: TRBJ2-7
CDR3aa: CASSGTSGYSYEQYF
CDR3nt: TGTGCCAGTAGTGGGACTAGCGGGTACTCCTACGAGCAGTACTTC

v_gene: TRBV30
abundance: .
d_gene: .
j_gene: TRBJ1-3
CDR3aa: CAWSEGQRRNTIYF
CDR3nt: TGTGCCTGGAGTGAGGGGCAGAGACGAAACACCATATATTTT

v_gene: TRBV30
abundance: .
d_gene: .
j_gene: TRBJ1-2
CDR3aa: CAFPRSYGYTF
CDR3nt: TGTGCCTTCCCTAGAAGCTATGGCTACACCTTC

v_gene: TRBV6-6
abundance: .
d_gene: TRBD2
j_gene: TRBJ2-5
CDR3aa: CASFPRGERGEETQYF
CDR3nt: TGTGCCAGCTTCCCGCGGGGGGAGCGGGGGGAAGAGACCCAGTACTTC

v_gene: TRBV5-5
abundance: .
d_gene: .
j_gene: TRBJ2-5
CDR3aa: CASSLVRGWETQYF
CDR3nt: TGTGCCAGCAGCTTGGTGAGGGGGTGGGAGACCCAGTACTTC

v_gene: TRBV28
abundance: few
d_gene: .
j_gene: TRBJ1-1
CDR3aa: CASSFGGADTEAFF
CDR3nt: TGTGCCAGCAGTTTCGGTGGAGCTGACACTGAAGCTTTCTTT

v_gene: TRBV7-2
abundance: few
d_gene: .
j_gene: TRBJ1-2
CDR3aa: CASSPYQAYGYTF
CDR3nt: TGTGCCAGCAGCCCCTACCAGGCCTATGGCTACACCTTC

v_gene: TRBV30
abundance: .
d_gene: TRBD1
j_gene: TRBJ2-5
CDR3aa: CAWSRDRGQETQYF
CDR3nt: TGTGCCTGGAGCCGGGACAGGGGACAAGAGACCCAGTACTTC

v_gene: TRBV29-1
abundance: .
d_gene: .
j_gene: TRBJ2-3
CDR3aa: CSVAPSGDTQYF
CDR3nt: TGCAGCGTTGCCCCTTCGGGGGATACGCAGTATTTT

v_gene: TRBV12-5
abundance: .
d_gene: .
j_gene: TRBJ2-1
CDR3aa: CASGFVYNEQFF
CDR3nt: TGTGCTAGTGGTTTCGTATACAATGAGCAGTTCTTC

v_gene: TRBV13
abundance: .
d_gene: TRBD2
j_gene: TRBJ2-3
CDR3aa: CASSYGTSGDTQYF
CDR3nt: TGTGCCAGCAGCTACGGGACTAGCGGGGATACGCAGTATTTT

v_gene: TRBV28
abundance: .
d_gene: TRBD2
j_gene: TRBJ2-7
CDR3aa: CASSPSTSGGGGVSYF
CDR3nt: TGTGCCAGCAGTCCATCGACTAGCGGGGGGGGCGGTGTGTCGTACTTC

v_gene: TRBV12-5
abundance: .
d_gene: .
j_gene: TRBJ1-2
CDR3aa: CASGLLRGGYTF
CDR3nt: TGTGCTAGTGGTTTGCTTCGCGGTGGCTACACCTTC

v_gene: TRBV19
abundance: once
d_gene: .
j_gene: TRBJ1-6
CDR3aa: CASMQGTNSPLHF
CDR3nt: TGTGCCAGTATGCAGGGAACGAATTCACCCCTCCACTTT

v_gene: TRBV3-1/TRBV3-2
abundance: .
d_gene: TRBD2
j_gene: TRBJ2-5
CDR3aa: CASSLRLAGGRQSETQYF
CDR3nt: TGTGCCAGCAGCCTCCGACTAGCGGGGGGGCGACAGTCGGAGACCCAGTACTTC

v_gene: TRBV2
abundance: .
d_gene: .
j_gene: TRBJ1-5
CDR3aa: CASSLQGGNQPQHF
CDR3nt: TGTGCCAGCAGTTTACAGGGTGGCAATCAGCCCCAGCATTTT

v_gene: TRBV14
abundance: .
d_gene: TRBD1
j_gene: TRBJ2-2
CDR3aa: CASSQGKGGPPTGELFF
CDR3nt: TGTGCCAGCAGCCAAGGGAAAGGGGGCCCCCCCACCGGGGAGCTGTTTTTT

v_gene: TRBV7-8
abundance: few
d_gene: TRBD2
j_gene: TRBJ2-7
CDR3aa: CASSQAGTNSYEQYF
CDR3nt: TGTGCCAGCAGCCAGGCTGGGACTAACTCCTACGAGCAGTACTTC

v_gene: TRBV19
abundance: .
d_gene: .
j_gene: TRBJ2-1
CDR3aa: CASSINREYNEQFF
CDR3nt: TGTGCCAGTAGTATCAACAGGGAATACAATGAGCAGTTCTTC

v_gene: TRBV29-1
abundance: .
d_gene: TRBD1
j_gene: TRBJ2-2
CDR3aa: CSVDRGNTGELFF
CDR3nt: TGCAGCGTCGACAGGGGGAACACCGGGGAGCTGTTTTTT

v_gene: TRBV6-5
abundance: .
d_gene: .
j_gene: TRBJ1-4
CDR3aa: CASGRNRAANEKLFF
CDR3nt: TGTGCCAGCGGCCGGAACAGGGCTGCTAATGAAAAACTGTTTTTT

v_gene: TRBV25-1
abundance: .
d_gene: TRBD2
j_gene: TRBJ2-5
CDR3aa: CASSELGEGWETQYF
CDR3nt: TGTGCCAGCAGTGAATTGGGGGAGGGCTGGGAGACCCAGTACTTC